This passage covers 9 T cell receptor beta chains from one sample sequenced in a study of Ad26.COV2.S vaccination and SARS-CoV-2 variants. Regarding treatment: around 19 received Ad26.COV2.S at low or high dose, single or two shots; 5 received placebo; per-sample allocation not given. Following the first vaccine or placebo injection, samples were taken on day 63. Sequenced by immunoSEQ multiplex PCR; TCRdb stores in-frame clones only, minus some. The table shows about 260,000 clones, with approximately 90% occurring only once. Sequencing used peripheral blood, obtained in a trial of Ad26.COV2.S vaccine versus placebo. These TCRs come from a person between 18 and 65 years old who received the Ad26.COV2.S COVID-19 vaccine or a placebo.

This rearrangement joins TRBV5-1 to TRBJ1-2; tentative D call: TRBD1 (5 bases). Germline V gives CDR1 SGHRS, CDR2 YFSETQ. Trimming took off 0 bases at V and 7 bases at J, with 13 bases between the two ends. The CDR3 runs 14 residues. The CDR3 sequence is CASSLGDGMSGYTF. DNA of the CDR3: TGCGCCAGCAGCTTGGGGGACGGAATGAGTGGCTACACCTTC.

The rearrangement joins TRBV7-6 to TRBJ2-1, with 14 bases fitting TRBD2. The CDR3 covers 18 residues. From germline, CDR1 is SGHVS and CDR2 FNYEAQ. The junction had 13 bases not matched to a gene; V was cut back by 5 bases and J by 7 bases. The CDR3 bases are TGTGCCAGCAGCCAGCCGGGACTAGCGGGAGACCCGGGGAATGAGCAGTTCTTC. Protein sequence: CASSQPGLAGDPGNEQFF.

The chain links TRBV19 to TRBJ1-3; a weak D match, TRBD1 (5 bases). This CDR3 contains 16 residues. From germline, CDR1 is LNHDA and CDR2 SQIVND (reference sequence). V was cut by 7 bases and J by 0 bases, with 16 bases left in between. For the CDR3, the DNA is TGTGCCAGTACCCCTCCGAGGGGCCACTCTGGAAACACCATATATTTT. Residues: CASTPPRGHSGNTIYF.

The rearrangement uses TRBV6-5 and TRBJ2-7; D ambiguous. Trimming cost V 8 bases and J 3 bases, with 8 bases left between them. The CDR3 is 11 residues long. The V gene's germline CDR1 is MNHEY and CDR2 SVGAGI. CDR3 nucleotide sequence: TGTGCCAGCGGTAACAGCTACGAGCAGTACTTC. This sequence encodes CASGNSYEQYF.

The rearrangement links TRBV19 to TRBJ1-2, with D possibly being TRBD1 (5 bases). Per germline, CDR1 LNHDA and CDR2 SQIVND (reference sequence). Deletions cut 8 bases from V and 4 bases from J, with 14 bases between. The CDR3 is 13 amino acids. CDR3 sequence (DNA): TGTGCCAGTGCAGGGTTCCAGGGCTATGGCTACACCTTC. Translated, it gives CASAGFQGYGYTF.

The chain recombines TRBV16 with TRBJ1-6, with 10 bases aligning to TRBD1. The CDR3 is 17 residues long. Germline CDR1 KGHSY, CDR2 FQNENV. J was trimmed by 10 bases and V by 1 base; bases with no gene match: 10. CDR3 sequence reads: CASSQLMTGTGASPLHF. The CDR3 nucleotides read TGTGCCAGCAGCCAATTAATGACCGGGACAGGGGCCTCACCCCTCCACTTT.

This chain links TRBV4-1 with TRBJ2-5; 8 bases map to TRBD1. CDR1 and CDR2 (germline): MGHRA, YSYEKL. The CDR3 is made up of 15 amino acids. J gave up 2 bases and V 3 bases, and 5 bases lay outside the gene matches. CDR3 DNA: TGCGCCAGCAGCCACGTAGACAGGGGACAAGAGACCCAGTACTTC. Translation: CASSHVDRGQETQYF.

The chain recombines TRBV18 with TRBJ2-1; D gene unclear. CDR3 size: 16 residues. Germline CDR1 is KGHSH and CDR2 is LQKENI. Trimming shortened V by 2 bases and J by 2 bases, and 13 bases separated the two germline ends. The CDR3 DNA is TGTGCCAGCTCACCATCTAGGGCATGGACCTACAATGAGCAGTTCTTC. It codes for CASSPSRAWTYNEQFF. Using reference TRBV18 and TRBJ2-1 for the parts outside the CDR3, the full variable domain is NAGVMQNPRHLVRRRGQEARLRCSPMKGHSHVYWYRQLPEEGLKFMVYLQKENIIDESGMPKERFSAEFPKEGPSILRIQQVVRGDSAAYFCASSPSRAWTYNEQFFGPGTRLTVL.

This clone was picked up a small number of times. CDR3 loop: CASSLASSRDSPYEQYV. In DNA form, the CDR3 reads TGTGCCAGCAGCTTAGCGTCATCCCGGGACAGCCCCTACGAGCAGTACGTC. The chain uses TRBV7-9 and TRBJ2-7; TRBD1 agrees at 7 bases. V was clipped by 0 bases and J by 2 bases; unmatched bases: 10. CDR1 and CDR2 (germline): SEHNR, FQNEAQ (reference sequence). This CDR3 has 17 residues.